Shown below are 20 T cell receptor beta chains from a single sample sequenced in a study of cytomegalovirus exposure and HLA in healthy donors. PCR primers comprised 60 Vbeta and 13 Jbeta primers. Sequenced by immunoSEQ multiplex PCR; TCRdb stores in-frame clones only, minus some. The table has over 150,000 clones, 75% to 85% seen once. The sample taken for sequencing was PBMCs. These receptors were taken from a woman aged 45-60 years in good health and CMV-seropositive.

The genes are TRBV2 and TRBJ2-3; D possibly corresponds to TRBD1 (5 bases). V was clipped by 4 bases and J by 8 bases, with 22 bases between them. Germline V CDR1 and CDR2: SNHLY, FYNNEI. This CDR3 contains 16 residues. CDR3 coding DNA: TGTGCCAGCAGTGGTCCCCTCGGCAGGGTGGACGGTACGCAGTATTTT. Translation gives CASSGPLGRVDGTQYF.

The chain couples TRBV7-2 to TRBJ1-2, with D maybe TRBD1 (5 bases). Germline CDR1 reads SGHTA; CDR2 reads FQGNSA. V lost 7 bases and J 4 bases, leaving 16 bases between the germline ends. CDR3 length equals 14 residues. The CDR3 spells CASIPPGLRYGYTF. CDR3 nucleotides: TGTGCCAGCATCCCGCCGGGACTGCGCTATGGCTACACCTTC.

This clone was detected a few times. This sequence joins TRBV13 and TRBJ1-5, with a tentative D call TRBD1 (6 bases). Germline values: CDR1 PRHDT, CDR2 FYEKMQ (reference sequence). V was shortened by 5 bases and J by 1 base, with 12 bases between the two germline ends. This CDR3 comprises 15 residues. DNA of the CDR3: TGTGCCAGCAGCACCCGACAGGAAAGCAATCAGCCCCAGCATTTT. The encoded protein is CASSTRQESNQPQHF.

On this clone itself: Mismatch with germline at one junction end may stem from a read error. The V and J genes are TRBV2 and TRBJ2-5, with 7 bases lining up with TRBD1. Germline-derived CDR1 and CDR2 are SNHLY and FYNNEI. This CDR3 region has 13 residues. The DNA of the CDR3 is TGTGCGAGCACCGGGACAGCCCAAGAGACCCAGTACTTC. Translated, it gives CASTGTAQETQYF.

The chain couples TRBV5-3 to TRBJ2-1; D might be TRBD1 (6 bases). TRBV5-3 falls under the ORF class, with uncertain function. V shed 2 bases and J shed 5 bases, with 26 bases lying between them. The CDR3 length is 19 residues. CDR3 sequence reads: CARSFPIPGERVSNNEQFF. The DNA of the CDR3 is TGTGCCAGAAGCTTCCCGATCCCAGGGGAACGTGTTTCAAACAATGAGCAGTTCTTC.

This clone came up a few times. The chain combines TRBV6-6 with TRBJ1-2; 7 bases match TRBD1. The junction had 13 bases not matched to a gene; V was cut back by 11 bases and J by 4 bases. CDR1 and CDR2 (germline): MNHNY, SVGAGI (reference sequence). The CDR3 extends over 14 amino acids. The CDR3 region is CASRRGVGAYGYTF. The CDR3 DNA reads TGTGCCTCTCGCAGGGGGGTAGGCGCCTATGGCTACACCTTC.

The genes are TRBV5-1 and TRBJ2-2; D might be TRBD2 (7 bases). The length of the CDR3 is 17 residues. V lost 4 bases to trimming and J lost 3 bases, with 19 bases between them. The V gene's germline CDR1 is SGHRS and CDR2 YFSETQ. Written as DNA, the CDR3 is TGCGCCAGCAGCGTGGACGGGGGGCAGGGGTACACCGGGGAGCTGTTTTTT. Amino acids: CASSVDGGQGYTGELFF.

The rearrangement uses TRBV4-1 and TRBJ2-1; 11 nucleotides agree with TRBD2. CDR3 length: 18 amino acids. Trimming cost V 4 bases and J 0 bases; bases outside gene matches: 8. Germline CDR1 MGHRA, CDR2 YSYEKL. The CDR3 here is CASSRYSSGGNSYNEQFF. The CDR3 DNA reads TGCGCCAGCAGCCGATATTCTAGCGGGGGGAACTCCTACAATGAGCAGTTCTTC.

The genes are TRBV6-1 and TRBJ2-1; unclear D gene. The length of the CDR3 is 15 residues. From germline, CDR1 is MNHNS and CDR2 SASEGT. Trimming removed 1 base from V and 2 bases from J, with 9 bases in between. The CDR3 spells CASSEGRFPYNEQFF. The CDR3 DNA sequence: TGTGCCAGCAGTGAAGGCAGGTTTCCCTACAATGAGCAGTTCTTC.

The V call is TRBV12-5, the J call TRBJ1-3; D might be TRBD1 (6 bases). The DNA matches TRBJ2-2 better at its end, which makes the J call doubtful. There are 21 residues in the CDR3. Germline V gives CDR1 LGHNT, CDR2 FRNRAP. The CDR3 reads CASGLPTIRGTRYMNTGELFF. The CDR3, as DNA: TGTGCTAGTGGTTTGCCGACCATTAGGGGGACCCGATACATGAACACCGGGGAGCTGTTTTTT.

The chain carries TRBV5-1 and TRBJ1-2, with TRBD1 identical over 10 bases. CDR1 and CDR2 (germline): SGHRS, YFSETQ. There are 17 residues in the CDR3. Trimming at V came to 1 base and at J to 6 bases, leaving 12 bases not matched to a gene. CDR3 amino acids: CASSLFPLTGGGDGYTF. CDR3 nucleotide sequence: TGCGCCAGCAGCTTGTTCCCTTTGACAGGGGGCGGGGATGGCTACACCTTC.

The V gene is TRBV2, the J gene TRBJ2-7; 9 nucleotides align to TRBD1. Germline trimming cut 5 bases from V and 3 bases from J; bases unmatched to any gene: 5. Per germline, CDR1 SNHLY and CDR2 FYNNEI. CDR3 length equals 14 residues. CDR3 loop: CASSLDRGLYEQYF. The CDR3 region has the DNA TGTGCCAGCAGTTTGGACAGGGGCCTCTACGAGCAGTACTTC.

This clone was found a few times. The rearrangement uses TRBV30 and TRBJ1-2; 11 positions agree with TRBD1. The J segment lost 4 bases and the V segment lost 3 bases, leaving 10 bases of the junction unmatched. Germline loops: CDR1 GTSNPN, CDR2 SVGIG (reference sequence). The CDR3 is 16 residues long. The CDR3, as DNA: TGTGCCTGGAGGGAAGGACAGGGGGCGATAAGCTATGGCTACACCTTC. Its translation: CAWREGQGAISYGYTF.

V is TRBV29-1 and J is TRBJ2-3; D remains unclear. Germline V lookup: CDR1 SQVTM, CDR2 ANQGSEA. The V end was cut by 5 bases, the J end by 5 bases, with 5 bases between. CDR3 length: 10 amino acids. The CDR3 DNA is TGCAGCGTTATAGTAGATACGCAGTATTTT. Amino acids: CSVIVDTQYF.

This clone occurred a few times. The chain recombines TRBV7-2 with TRBJ1-1; unclear D gene. The CDR3 contains 13 residues. Germline lookup yields CDR1 SGHTA and CDR2 FQGNSA. Deletions cut 2 bases from V and 2 bases from J, with 6 bases between. The CDR3 spells CASSLQVNTEAFF. The CDR3 bases are TGTGCCAGCAGCTTACAGGTCAACACTGAAGCTTTCTTT.

This clone has just a few counts. The chain is built from TRBV9 and TRBJ1-2, with unresolved D. CDR3 length: 13 residues. Germline V gene lookup returns CDR1 SGDLS and CDR2 YYNGEE. V lost 4 bases and J 8 bases, leaving 15 bases between the germline ends. The CDR3 bases are TGTGCCAGCAGCTTTACCCTAACGGAGGGCTACACCTTC. Translating gives CASSFTLTEGYTF. Full variable domain (remainder filled in from reference TRBV9 and TRBJ1-2): DSGVTQTPKHLITATGQRVTLRCSPRSGDLSVYWYQQSLDQGLQFLIQYYNGEERAKGNILERFSAQQFPDLHSELNLSSLELGDSALYFCASSFTLTEGYTFGSGTRLTVV.

This chain joins TRBV14 and TRBJ2-2; 7 nucleotides match TRBD2. After removal of 2 bases from V and 1 base from J, the junction contained 4 bases not matched to a gene. From germline, CDR1 is SGHDN and CDR2 FVKESK. The CDR3 has 16 amino acids. In DNA, the CDR3 is TGTGCCAGCAGCCAATGGGAGGGGATGAACACCGGGGAGCTGTTTTTT. Translated, it gives CASSQWEGMNTGELFF.

V usage is TRBV2 and J usage is TRBJ1-5; weak D call: TRBD1 (5 bases). V dropped 4 bases and J dropped 4 bases, with 8 bases sitting between them. CDR3 length: 13 amino acids. From germline, CDR1 is SNHLY and CDR2 FYNNEI. The DNA of the CDR3 is TGTGCCAGCAGTGGGACAACTAATCAGCCCCAGCATTTT. It specifies CASSGTTNQPQHF.

The gene calls are TRBV7-9 and TRBJ2-3, with 7 bases matching TRBD2. The trim removed 5 bases at V and 2 bases at J, leaving 13 bases unmatched. The germline CDR1 and CDR2 sequences are SEHNR and FQNEAQ (reference sequence). This CDR3 contains 17 residues. Written as DNA, the CDR3 is TGTGCCAGCAGCACCCCTCGCAAGCGGGGACCCACAGATACGCAGTATTTT. This encodes CASSTPRKRGPTDTQYF.

A few counts support this clone. The V and J genes are TRBV6-1 and TRBJ2-3; the D gene is possibly TRBD2 (6 bases). Between the trimmed V and J ends, which lost 3 bases and 2 bases, there was a span of 15 bases. Germline-derived CDR1 and CDR2 are MNHNS and SASEGT. This CDR3 has 16 residues. CDR3 residues: CASSESSGLATDTQYF. CDR3 nucleotides: TGTGCCAGCAGTGAGAGTAGCGGTCTGGCCACAGATACGCAGTATTTT.